One and the same sample provided the 7 T cell receptor beta chains below, sequenced in a study of siplizumab effects on memory and regulatory T cells. Repertoires were generated with immunoSEQ multiplex PCR, while TCRdb's copy carries only in-frame clones and drops some. This table holds roughly 120,000 clones, about 90% found once. Sequencing was performed on Tregs sorted from blood. These receptors came from a human donor in good health.

This sequence joins TRBV4-2 and TRBJ1-1; D gene ambiguous. Germline lookup yields CDR1 LGHNA and CDR2 YNFKEQ. The CDR3 has 16 residues. V lost 0 bases, J lost 1 base, and 12 bases lay in between. CDR3 nucleotide sequence: TGTGCCAGCAGCCAAGACCAAGGAGGAGCGAACACTGAAGCTTTCTTT. Amino acids: CASSQDQGGANTEAFF.

This clone was observed once. The chain employs TRBV19 and TRBJ2-4; 7 bases align to TRBD1. Germline CDR1 LNHDA, CDR2 SQIVND (reference sequence). This CDR3 is built from 13 residues. J lost 4 bases, V lost 7 bases, and 4 bases had no gene match. The CDR3 loop is CASIGTEKNIQYF. CDR3 DNA: TGTGCCAGTATCGGGACAGAGAAAAACATTCAGTACTTC.

The gene calls are TRBV4-1 and TRBJ2-2; possibly TRBD2 for D (6 bases). The CDR3 consists of 14 residues. V dropped 4 bases and J dropped 6 bases, with 12 bases sitting between them. Germline V gene data show CDR1 as MGHRA and CDR2 as YSYEKL. The CDR3 region has the DNA TGCGCCAGCAGCCGAGGAGGGTTTGCCGGGGAGCTGTTTTTT. It is translated as CASSRGGFAGELFF.

The chain has TRBV5-6 and TRBJ2-2; 9 bases fit TRBD1. The CDR3 contains 14 residues. After removal of 2 bases from V and 11 bases from J, the junction contained 7 bases not matched to a gene. Germline V gene sequence: CDR1 SGHDT, CDR2 YYEEEE. In DNA form, the CDR3 reads TGTGCCAGCAGCTTAATCGGGACAGGGCGAGAGCTGTTTTTT. Translating it yields CASSLIGTGRELFF.

The V gene is TRBV19, the J gene TRBJ2-7; tentatively, D is TRBD1 (5 bases). V lost 5 bases and J lost 5, with 22 bases in between. Germline V gene lookup returns CDR1 LNHDA and CDR2 SQIVND (reference sequence). This CDR3 has 16 residues. CDR3 bases: TGTGCCAGTAGTCCGCTGGGGCAGGCTACTTCCCACGAGCAGTACTTC. Protein sequence: CASSPLGQATSHEQYF.

The chain is built from TRBV4-1 and TRBJ1-2; 8 positions agree with TRBD1. Germline V CDR1 and CDR2: MGHRA, YSYEKL. CDR3 length: 14 amino acids. Trimming at V came to 4 bases and at J to 5 bases, leaving 6 bases not matched to a gene. The CDR3 region has the DNA TGCGCCAGCAGCCTCGCAGGGGGCGCGTATGGCTACACCTTC. Encoded protein: CASSLAGGAYGYTF.

This chain connects TRBV12-5 to TRBJ2-1, with D perhaps being TRBD1 or TRBD2 (5 bases each). Germline V gives CDR1 LGHNT, CDR2 FRNRAP. V gave up 7 bases and J gave up 1 base, with 14 bases separating them. This CDR3 has 15 residues. CDR3 nucleotide sequence: TGTGCTAGTGTCCGGGGCGAGGGGTCCTACAATGAGCAGTTCTTC. Residues: CASVRGEGSYNEQFF.